This TCR beta chain was found in a study of glioma-infiltrating T cells. Looking at the study overall: WHO grade II oligodendrogliomas or astrocytomas, plus non-recurrent WHO grade IV glioblastomas, were sampled.

This CDR3 spans 13 amino acids. CDR1 and CDR2 from the germline V gene are MNHGY and SVAAGI. V gave up 4 bases and J gave up 9 bases, with 15 bases separating them. The count of this clonotype is one. A much larger clone lies a single base off, so this may be a read error. The iRepertoire nested amplicon-rescue multiplex PCR amplified TCR alpha and beta CDR3s from RNA. TCRdb analysed the multiplex PCR reads with MiXCR anew, one entry per CDR3 protein. The sample lists about 410,000 distinct CDR3 sequences, 35% to 45% occurring once. Sequenced input: glioma tissue, nonneoplastic brain tissue, or PBMCs (not recorded which). J is TRBJ1-2 and V is TRBV6-9; D is perhaps TRBD1 (6 bases). The source of this sequence is a human donor with low-grade glioma or glioblastoma, undergoing nonglioma brain surgery, or in good health (not recorded which). CDR3 sequence: CASSSPQGSCYTF. CDR3 sequence (DNA): TGTGCCAGCAGTTCCCCACAGGGATCTTGCTACACCTTC.